Below are 13 T cell receptor beta chains sequenced from a single sample in a study of blood T cell repertoires in COVID-19 (TCRdb year 2020). Library prep was done by the immunoSEQ multiplex PCR assay. TCRdb provides this immuneACCESS table in a form limited to in-frame rearrangements. Some clones are lacking; in checked studies, under half of them reflect an unresolved V gene, and why the rest are absent is not known. Within this sample are fewer than 150,000 clones, with roughly 80% of them counted one time only. The ten biggest clones cover roughly 8.6% of the sample. The sequenced sample consisted of peripheral blood. Receptor source: a woman older than 75 in a cohort sampled during active or convalescent COVID-19.

The CDR3 loop reads CASSRGQFYNEQFF. The CDR3 region has the DNA TGCGCCAGCAGTCGGGGACAGTTCTACAATGAGCAGTTCTTC. V is TRBV5-1 and J is TRBJ2-1; 7 nucleotides line up with TRBD1. Germline CDR1 reads SGHRS; CDR2 reads YFSETQ. With V trimmed by 5 bases and J by 3 bases, 5 bases remained unmatched. The CDR3 spans 14 residues.

V usage is TRBV2 and J usage is TRBJ2-3; 13 bases are a match to TRBD2. J was trimmed by 0 bases and V by 6 bases; bases with no gene match: 6. The CDR3 runs 17 residues. The germline V gene has CDR1 SNHLY and CDR2 FYNNEI. The CDR3 here is CASRPKTSGGSTDTQYF. Written as DNA, the CDR3 is TGTGCCAGCAGACCTAAGACTAGCGGGGGGAGCACAGATACGCAGTATTTT.

The chain uses TRBV18 and TRBJ1-5; 8 bases fit TRBD1. The J segment lost 4 bases and the V segment lost 5 bases, leaving 7 bases of the junction unmatched. From germline, CDR1 is KGHSH and CDR2 LQKENI. CDR3 size: 15 residues. Here the CDR3 reads CASSVDRDRNQPQHF. CDR3 DNA sequence: TGTGCCAGCTCAGTGGACAGGGATAGGAATCAGCCCCAGCATTTT.

V usage is TRBV19 and J usage is TRBJ1-6; possibly TRBD1 for D (5 bases). The V end was cut by 2 bases, the J end by 10 bases, with 12 bases between. The CDR3 loop spans 14 amino acids. CDR1 and CDR2 from the germline V gene are LNHDA and SQIVND (reference sequence). The CDR3 here is CASSIRRGGSPLHF. CDR3 DNA: TGTGCCAGTAGTATACGTAGGGGCGGCTCACCCCTCCACTTT.

The rearrangement uses TRBV28 and TRBJ2-3; possible D gene TRBD1, 6 bases. Germline V gene lookup returns CDR1 MDHEN and CDR2 SYDVKM. Trimming shortened V by 8 bases and J by 6 bases, and 15 bases separated the two germline ends. The length of the CDR3 is 13 residues. CDR3 region: CASHTGTSDTQYF. The CDR3 DNA reads TGTGCCAGCCATACCGGGACAAGCGATACGCAGTATTTT.

The V gene is TRBV2, the J gene TRBJ1-2; 10 nucleotides line up with TRBD1. Trimming took 1 base from V and 7 from J; bases not matched to a gene: 9. Germline CDR1 is SNHLY and CDR2 is FYNNEI. CDR3 length: 16 residues. Here the CDR3 DNA reads TGTGCCAGCAGTGAAGGTTCCCAGACAGGGGGCTCTGGCTACACCTTC. It is translated as CASSEGSQTGGSGYTF. Combining the CDR3 with reference TRBV2 and TRBJ1-2 gives the whole variable domain EPEVTQTPSHQVTQMGQEVILRCVPISNHLYFYWYRQILGQKVEFLVSFYNNEISEKSEIFDDQFSVERPDGSNFTLKIRSTKLEDSAMYFCASSEGSQTGGSGYTFGSGTRLTVV.

The chain uses TRBV11-2 and TRBJ2-3; D gene uncertain. V was cut by 1 base and J by 4 bases, with 9 bases left in between. Germline CDR1 reads SGHAT; CDR2 reads FQNNGV. The CDR3 runs to 14 residues. The CDR3 nucleotides are TGTGCCAGCAGCTTAGCGGGTGGCGCAGATACGCAGTATTTT. Protein product: CASSLAGGADTQYF.

The rearrangement uses TRBV7-9 and TRBJ1-5; D is possibly TRBD1 (6 bases). Trimming shortened V by 5 bases and J by 2 bases, and 16 bases separated the two germline ends. CDR1 is SEHNR, CDR2 FQNEAQ, per germline (reference sequence). The CDR3 is 16 amino acids. The CDR3 loop is CASSHFGGAGNQPQHF. The DNA for the CDR3 is TGTGCCAGCAGCCATTTTGGGGGCGCGGGCAATCAGCCCCAGCATTTT.

The chain carries TRBV9 and TRBJ1-3; D possibly corresponds to TRBD1 (5 bases). The CDR3 loop spans 15 amino acids. Germline loops: CDR1 SGDLS, CDR2 YYNGEE. V lost 4 bases and J 1 base, leaving 12 bases between the germline ends. The CDR3 sequence is CASSFYGGSGNTIYF. The CDR3 DNA is TGTGCCAGCAGCTTCTACGGGGGTTCTGGAAACACCATATATTTT.

This clone was found once. J is TRBJ1-1 and V is TRBV19, with 7 bases that match TRBD1. The junction had 5 bases not matched to a gene; V was cut back by 3 bases and J by 1 base. CDR1 LNHDA and CDR2 SQIVND come from the germline V gene (reference sequence). CDR3 size: 15 residues. This chain's CDR3 is CASSMTGNRNTEAFF. As DNA, the CDR3 is TGTGCCAGTAGTATGACAGGGAACCGGAACACTGAAGCTTTCTTT.

The CDR3 is CASSLAGGHEKLFF. CDR3 nucleotides: TGCGCCAGCAGCTTAGCGGGGGGTCACGAAAAACTGTTTTTT. The chain has TRBV5-1 and TRBJ1-4; D might be TRBD1 (5 bases). CDR1 and CDR2 (germline): SGHRS, YFSETQ. This CDR3 is built from 14 residues. Trimming pared 2 bases from V and 8 bases from J, leaving 13 bases between.

With regard to this clone: At one of its ends the junction is not consistent with the germline gene, which may arise from a read error. V is TRBV6-1 and J is TRBJ1-2, with 7 nucleotides matching TRBD1. Germline lookup yields CDR1 MNHNS and CDR2 SASEGT. This CDR3 is built from 16 residues. The CDR3 is CASSEFRLWTGDGHTF. Written as DNA, the CDR3 is TGTGCCAGCAGTGAATTCCGACTGTGGACAGGAGATGGCCACACCTTC.

The chain couples TRBV3-1 (or the pseudogene TRBV3-2) to TRBJ2-1; D call uncertain. The CDR3 has 15 amino acids. The V and J ends lost 4 bases and 2 bases respectively, with 12 bases between them. Germline CDR1 is LGHDT and CDR2 is YNNKEL (reference sequence). CDR3 sequence reads: CASSRDIRAYNEQFF. The CDR3 bases are TGTGCCAGCAGCCGAGATATCCGGGCCTACAATGAGCAGTTCTTC.